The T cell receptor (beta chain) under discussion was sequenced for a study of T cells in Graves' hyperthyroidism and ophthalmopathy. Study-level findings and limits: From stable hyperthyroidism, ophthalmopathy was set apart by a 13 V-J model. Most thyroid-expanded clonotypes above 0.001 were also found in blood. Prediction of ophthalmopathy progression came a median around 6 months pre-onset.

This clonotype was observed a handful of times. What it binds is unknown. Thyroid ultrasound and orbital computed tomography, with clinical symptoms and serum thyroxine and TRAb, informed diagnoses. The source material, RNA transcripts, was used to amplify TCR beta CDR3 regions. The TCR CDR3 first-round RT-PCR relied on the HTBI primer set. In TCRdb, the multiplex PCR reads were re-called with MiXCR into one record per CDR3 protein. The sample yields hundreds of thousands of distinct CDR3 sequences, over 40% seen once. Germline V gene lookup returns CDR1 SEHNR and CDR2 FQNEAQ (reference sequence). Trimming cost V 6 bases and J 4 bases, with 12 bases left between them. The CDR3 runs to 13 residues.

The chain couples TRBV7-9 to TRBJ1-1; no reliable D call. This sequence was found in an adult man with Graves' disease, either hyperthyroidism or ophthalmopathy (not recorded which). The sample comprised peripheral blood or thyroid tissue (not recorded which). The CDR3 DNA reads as TGTGCCAGCAGGCACGACGGAGTCACTGAAGCTTTCTTT. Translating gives CASRHDGVTEAFF.